Included here is one T cell receptor (beta chain) sequence, with context. As yet, its antigen is unknown. This record belongs to a study of beta chain features in type 1 diabetes. The study, taken as a whole, reports: Cells with high TCR expression could be over-represented when cDNA is sequenced. Naive, central memory and Treg TCRB repertoires seemed to resemble each other more closely in patients than they did in healthy donors.

Sorted CD4+ subsets: naive, central memory, regulatory, stem cell-like memory (CD45RO/CCR7/CD25/CD127/CD95/CD27 panel). V shed 2 bases and J shed 9 bases, with 11 bases lying between them. Germline assignment: CDR1 SNHLY and CDR2 FYNNEI. The CDR3 extends over 13 amino acids. Reverse transcription of all isolated RNA meant that expressed TCRB transcripts were sequenced. Each sample of naive, central memory or regulatory T cells had, on average, approximately 3.5 million reads. Repertoires were generated with immunoSEQ multiplex PCR, while TCRdb's copy carries only in-frame clones and drops some. The data hold around 500,000 clones, with around 30% observed a single time.

The sample taken for sequencing was naive CD4+ T cells from blood. The chain links TRBV2 to TRBJ2-1; possibly TRBD1 for D (6 bases). This sequence was found in a man between 18 and 29 years old in good health. The CDR3 region has the DNA TGTGCCAGCAGTGAAACAGGGAGCGGTGAGCAGTTCTTC. It translates to CASSETGSGEQFF.